This T cell receptor (beta chain) emerged from a study of T cell repertoires in cytomegalovirus infection. CDR1 SGHTA and CDR2 FQGTGA come from the germline V gene. This CDR3 comprises 13 residues. Trimming cost V 5 bases and J 4 bases, with 11 bases left between them. On this clonotype itself: Its antigen is unidentified. Possible read error: a much larger clone is one base away.

TCRdb used MiXCR to reprocess the reads, holding one entry per CDR3 protein. The table has fewer than 950,000 distinct CDR3 sequences, roughly 33% seen once. The chain uses TRBV7-3 and TRBJ1-1; D is uncertain. The clonotype originates from a human donor in good health (CMV status not recorded). Some clones in this sample may be carry-over from other donors' samples. Sequenced material: cultured CD8+ T cells from PBMCs, taken from culture after CMV antigen stimulation. This CDR3 reads CASSPVDITEAFF. In nucleotides, the CDR3 is TGTGCCAGCAGCCCCGTGGATATCACTGAAGCTTTCTTT.